This paragraph covers one T cell receptor beta chain sequence. Which antigen it targets is not known. No much larger clone is present one base from it, and per-base qualities are unavailable. The data stem from a study of OX40 agonist ivuxolimab in advanced cancers. Background for the entire study: Ivuxolimab, which targeted the costimulatory receptor OX40 (CD134), was an agonistic, fully human IgG2 monoclonal antibody. Intravenous ivuxolimab was administered to patients every 2 weeks at six dose levels: 0.01, 0.1, 0.3, 1.5, 3 and 10 mg/kg. Of the approximately 54 dose-escalation patients, hepatocellular carcinoma was present in roughly 19, melanoma in around 15, renal cell carcinoma in 9 and head and neck cancer in 9. The dose-escalation cohort was over 70% male with a mean age of around 64 years, ranging from about 23 to 85. Patients were allowed to have had prior anti-PD-1, anti-PD-L1 or anti-CTLA-4 therapy, and less than 45% of the dose-escalation patients had previously received checkpoint inhibitors. Partial responses were achieved by three dose-escalation patients, of whom one had hepatocellular carcinoma and two had cutaneous melanoma. The purpose of peripheral TCRbeta sequencing was to test whether ivuxolimab changed TCR sequence diversity and led to clonal T-cell expansion. The monotherapy dose-escalation portion (N of about 47 patients) of the phase I ivuxolimab trial is reported in the paper. Study-wide findings and limitations: Which antigens the clonally expanded peripheral T cells were specific for was not determined. Low levels of normalized T-cell clonal expansion were also seen in some patients who did not respond. In the 0.1-3.0 mg/kg groups, partial responders had among the lowest normalized peripheral clonal expansion, particularly in CD8+ T cells. At doses from 0.1 to 3.0 mg/kg, clonal expansion was seen in both CD4+ and CD8+ blood T cells between baseline and week 6. After ivuxolimab, expanded clones were on average more numerous among CD8+ T cells than among CD4+ T cells.

Genomic DNA was isolated from the sorted cells so that the TCRbeta CDR3 region could be sequenced. TCRbeta CDR3 regions were sequenced using the immunoSEQ Assay. TCRdb took this table from immuneACCESS and kept in-frame rearrangements with V and J called. Such tables lack part of the clones; where checked against another copy, unresolved V genes explain under half of the gap, and the rest is unexplained. The sample contains some 80,000 clones, over 85% of them found a single time. The ten top clones hold 0.55% to 0.65% of the sample. The trial excluded patients who had a history of autoimmune disease or were on systemic immunosuppression. In every dose cohort, peripheral blood was drawn for TCR sequencing at baseline, cycle 4 day 1, and cycle 7 day 1. The samples were taken from a phase I, first-in-human, multicenter, open-label dose-escalation trial of ivuxolimab. Adults with locally advanced or metastatic head and neck squamous cell, hepatocellular, melanoma or renal cell carcinoma were enrolled in the trial. CD4+ and CD8+ T cells were sorted separately from peripheral blood before TCR sequencing.

Trimming takes 4 bases off V and 5 bases off J; junction bases not matched to a gene: 3. The germline V gene yields MNHNS for CDR1 and SASEGT for CDR2. From the cysteine up to the phenylalanine, the CDR3 has a length of 15 residues. Left in the record is the CDR3 DNA by itself, 45 bases read in frame from the first base. The TCR was taken from an adult with an advanced solid tumor such as melanoma, head and neck, liver or kidney cancer. The chain is made from TRBV6-1 and TRBJ2-5, and 14 junction bases match TRBD2. The specimen was CD4+ or CD8+ T cells sorted from blood, collected in a trial of the OX40 agonist ivuxolimab. CDR3 protein: CASSGLAGGPETQYF. The nucleotide sequence reads as follows: TGTGCCAGCAGTGGACTAGCGGGAGGGCCGGAGACCCAGTACTTC.